This T cell receptor (beta chain) was identified in a study of shared clonotypes between healthy human individuals. This clone was counted a single time. Libraries were prepared by immunoSEQ multiplex PCR; TCRdb keeps only in-frame clonotypes and omits some of them. The repertoire holds roughly 490,000 clones, with over 60% as singletons. This CDR3 contains 15 residues. Trimming took off 0 bases at V and 5 bases at J, with 13 bases between the two ends. Germline V lookup: CDR1 LGHNA, CDR2 YSLEER. The sequenced sample consisted of PBMCs. This clonotype was sampled from a woman in her forties in good health. Some clones in this sample may be carry-over from other donors' samples. This sequence joins TRBV4-3 and TRBJ1-2; D unclear. The CDR3 here is CASSQEGGRRYGYTF. CDR3 bases: TGCGCCAGCAGCCAAGAAGGTGGGCGCAGATATGGCTACACCTTC.